What follows is one TCR beta chain and its context. Its specificity is not known. These data originate in a study of post-analysis software for immune sequencing data. Overall study context: In terms of disease course, relapsing-remitting, secondary progressive and progressive-relapsing multiple sclerosis were included.

Trimming removed 4 bases from V and 3 bases from J, with 10 bases in between. The CDR3 is made up of 14 amino acids. CDR1 and CDR2 (germline): SGHTA, FQGNSA. Study results and limitations: Multiple sclerosis was associated with a significant reduction in normalized Chao1 diversity relative to controls. With TRBV5-6, TRBV5-1 and TRBV20-1 included, roughly five TRBV segments were more frequent in patients than in controls.

Sequencing libraries made from TCR beta cDNA carried unique molecular identifiers. Between about 1 and 10 million T cells gave rise to about 450,000 cDNA molecules. MiXCR, run by TCRdb on the PCR reads, gives a single entry per CDR3 protein. The sample consists of some 700,000 distinct CDR3 sequences, 55% to 60% of them appearing once. The chain couples TRBV7-2 to TRBJ1-5; a possible D gene is TRBD1 (5 bases). Specimen: blood. The TCR sequence derives from a girl aged 2 to 9 with multiple sclerosis. This chain's CDR3 is CASSCPGSNQPQHF. The CDR3 region has the DNA TGTGCCAGCAGCTGCCCAGGGTCCAATCAGCCCCAGCATTTT.